This paragraph reports one T cell receptor (beta chain). Antigen unknown. Patients aged 2 to 39 years had fewer naive T cells. This record belongs to a study of regulatory T cells. General study findings and limits: Hydrophobic residues at CDR3 positions 6 and 7 were enriched in conventional CD4+ T cells of CD3G-deficient patients.

The PCR used 52 TRBV and 13 TRBJ primers. Some clones are missing from TCRdb's copy, which holds only in-frame ones; the method was immunoSEQ multiplex PCR. The sample comprises over 30,000 clones, 93% of which are singletons, and approximately 0.98% rests with the top ten. This clonotype was obtained from a child under 10 years old with CD3G deficiency. Sequencing was performed on conventional CD4+ T cells sorted from blood.

The CDR3 DNA is TGTGCCAGCTCTGCCTGGAGAGGAGAGACCCAGTACTTC. It encodes CASSAWRGETQYF. The chain combines TRBV18 with TRBJ2-5; no clear D. Trimming took 6 bases from V and 4 from J, leaving 12 bases between them. Germline lookup yields CDR1 KGHSH and CDR2 LQKENI. The length of the CDR3 is 13 residues. The variable domain in full, completed from reference TRBV18 and TRBJ2-5, reads NAGVMQNPRHLVRRRGQEARLRCSPMKGHSHVYWYRQLPEEGLKFMVYLQKENIIDESGMPKERFSAEFPKEGPSILRIQQVVRGDSAAYFCASSAWRGETQYFGPGTRLLVL.